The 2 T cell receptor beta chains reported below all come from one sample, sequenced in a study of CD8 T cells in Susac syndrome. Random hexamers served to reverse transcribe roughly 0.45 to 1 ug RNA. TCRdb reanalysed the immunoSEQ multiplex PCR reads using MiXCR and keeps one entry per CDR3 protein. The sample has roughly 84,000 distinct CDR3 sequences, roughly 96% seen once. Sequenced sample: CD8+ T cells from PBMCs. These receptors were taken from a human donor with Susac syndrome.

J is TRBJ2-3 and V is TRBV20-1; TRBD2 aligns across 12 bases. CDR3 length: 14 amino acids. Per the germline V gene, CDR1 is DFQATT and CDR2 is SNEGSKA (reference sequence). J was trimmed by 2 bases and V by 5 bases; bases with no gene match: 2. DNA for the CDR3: TGCAGTGCTGGACTAGCGGGGCTCACAGATACGCAGTATTTT. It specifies CSAGLAGLTDTQYF.

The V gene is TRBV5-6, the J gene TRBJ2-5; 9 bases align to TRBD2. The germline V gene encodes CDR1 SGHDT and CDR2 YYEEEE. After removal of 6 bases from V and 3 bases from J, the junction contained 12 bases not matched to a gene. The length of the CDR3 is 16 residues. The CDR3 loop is CASTPTERGAKETQYF. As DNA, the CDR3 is TGTGCCAGCACCCCTACGGAGCGGGGGGCGAAAGAGACCCAGTACTTC.